This T cell receptor (beta chain) was identified in a study of T-cell reconstitution after alpha-beta-depleted transplantation in children. CDR3 length: 14 residues. Germline assignment: CDR1 MNHEY and CDR2 SVGAGI. Trimming stripped 0 bases from V and 0 bases from J, with 4 bases between. During its preparation, the TCRbeta library received unique molecular identifiers. TCRdb re-called the PCR reads through MiXCR, storing one row per CDR3 protein. The sample shows 500,000 or so distinct CDR3 sequences, around a third of them seen only once. Source: PBMCs from the stem cell graft donor, taken from the stem cell graft. The rearrangement links TRBV6-5 to TRBJ2-3; D unclear. This sequence was found in a human donor who donated a stem cell graft to a child with aplastic anemia. Here the CDR3 DNA reads TGTGCCAGCAGTTACTCCTCCAGCACAGATACGCAGTATTTT. Protein: CASSYSSSTDTQYF.